The 21 T cell receptor beta chains presented below share a single source sample, sequenced in a study of blood T cell repertoires in COVID-19. Assay used: immunoSEQ multiplex PCR; TCRdb lists only in-frame clones, some missing. The table includes 200,000 to 250,000 clones, about 90% detected once. Input material: peripheral blood. The source of these receptors is a man younger than 30 with active or convalescent COVID-19.

V and J are TRBV7-9 and TRBJ2-3, with 10 bases lining up with TRBD2. V shed 4 bases and J 6 bases; nucleotides not matched to a gene: 16. Germline V gives CDR1 SEHNR, CDR2 FQNEAQ (reference sequence). The CDR3 extends over 18 amino acids. CDR3 in amino acids: CASSWETLAGGSTDTQYF. In nucleotides, the CDR3 is TGTGCCAGCAGCTGGGAAACGTTAGCGGGAGGCTCCACCGATACGCAGTATTTT. Complete variable domain (other parts from reference TRBV7-9 and TRBJ2-3): DTGVSQNPRHKITKRGQNVTFRCDPISEHNRLYWYRQTLGQGPEFLTYFQNEAQLEKSRLLSDRFSAERPKGSFSTLEIQRTEQGDSAMYLCASSWETLAGGSTDTQYFGPGTRLTVL.

The chain has TRBV28 and TRBJ1-2; possibly TRBD1 for D (5 bases). Trimming took 2 bases from V and 5 from J, leaving 21 bases between them. The CDR3 is 17 amino acids. The germline V gene encodes CDR1 MDHEN and CDR2 SYDVKM. CDR3 region: CASSLAGTAPVNYGYTF. CDR3 in DNA: TGTGCCAGCAGTTTAGCGGGGACCGCACCCGTAAATTATGGCTACACCTTC.

Only one count was recorded for this clone. Other DNA sequences in the same sample also yield this CDR3. This chain connects TRBV5-1 to TRBJ2-1, with 10 nucleotides matching TRBD2. The CDR3 totals 15 residues. After removal of 5 bases from V and 4 bases from J, the junction contained 6 bases not matched to a gene. Germline V gene data show CDR1 as SGHRS and CDR2 as YFSETQ. The CDR3 nucleotides are TGCGCCAGCAGTTCCGGGACTAGCGTTTACAATGAGCAGTTCTTC. This gives the protein CASSSGTSVYNEQFF.

This clone has a single count. CDR3: CASSLALSNYGYTF. The CDR3 DNA follows: TGTGCCAGCAGTTTGGCCTTATCTAACTATGGCTACACCTTC. The chain employs TRBV27 and TRBJ1-2; D is uncertain. CDR1 and CDR2 (germline): MNHEY, SMNVEV (reference sequence). This CDR3 is built from 14 residues. V lost 3 bases, J lost 0 bases, and 8 bases lay in between.

V and J are TRBV19 and TRBJ1-1; D uncertain. The V and J ends lost 2 bases and 1 base respectively, with 11 bases between them. This CDR3 region has 15 residues. From germline, CDR1 is LNHDA and CDR2 SQIVND (reference sequence). CDR3 amino acids: CASSIQAARNTEAFF. CDR3 nucleotides: TGTGCCAGTAGTATACAGGCTGCAAGGAACACTGAAGCTTTCTTT. The whole variable domain, remainder taken from reference TRBV19 and TRBJ1-1, is DGGITQSPKYLFRKEGQNVTLSCEQNLNHDAMYWYRQDPGQGLRLIYYSQIVNDFQKGDIAEGYSVSREKKESFPLTVTSAQKNPTAFYLCASSIQAARNTEAFFGQGTRLTVV.

The chain uses TRBV30 and TRBJ1-2, with a possible D match to TRBD1 (6 bases). Trimming took 5 bases from V and 4 from J, leaving 17 bases between them. The germline gives CDR1 GTSNPN, CDR2 SVGIG (reference sequence). The CDR3 runs 14 residues. The CDR3 protein is CAWQPHRVSYGYTF. The CDR3 DNA reads TGTGCCTGGCAACCTCACAGGGTTAGCTATGGCTACACCTTC.

This clone was recorded only once. The V and J genes are TRBV3-1 (or the pseudogene TRBV3-2) and TRBJ2-1; 7 bases map to TRBD1. In germline, CDR1 is LGHDT, CDR2 YNNKEL (reference sequence). V lost 4 bases to trimming and J lost 7 bases; unmatched junction nucleotides: 13. The CDR3 loop spans 16 amino acids. The CDR3 sequence: CASSLSGTVVRNEQFF. The CDR3, as DNA: TGTGCCAGCAGCCTCTCCGGGACAGTGGTTAGGAATGAGCAGTTCTTC.

V and J are TRBV7-9 and TRBJ2-1, with D possibly being TRBD2 (6 bases). Trimming shortened V by 4 bases and J by 6 bases, and 13 bases separated the two germline ends. This CDR3 region has 14 residues. The germline gives CDR1 SEHNR, CDR2 FQNEAQ (reference sequence). This CDR3 reads CASSSKGGPNEQFF. The CDR3 region has the DNA TGTGCCAGCAGCTCAAAGGGAGGACCCAATGAGCAGTTCTTC.

This clone was counted a single time. This chain links TRBV7-9 with TRBJ1-4; D is unresolved. V shed 3 bases and J shed 5 bases, with 19 bases lying between them. The germline CDR1 and CDR2 sequences are SEHNR and FQNEAQ (reference sequence). CDR3 length: 17 residues. Here the CDR3 reads CASSFSAAVSLNEKLFF. Here the CDR3 DNA reads TGTGCCAGCAGCTTTAGCGCCGCTGTCAGCCTAAATGAAAAACTGTTTTTT.

The chain recombines TRBV6-5 with TRBJ2-7; D ambiguous. Germline V CDR1 and CDR2: MNHEY, SVGAGI. This CDR3 is 15 amino acids long. V was clipped by 6 bases and J by 0 bases, with 15 bases between them. The CDR3 nucleotides read TGTGCCAGCAGGTCGCCAGCGTTGAGCTCCTACGAGCAGTACTTC. Its translation: CASRSPALSSYEQYF.

The rearrangement uses TRBV19 and TRBJ2-7; D is unclear. The length of the CDR3 is 13 residues. The V and J ends lost 5 bases and 2 bases respectively, with 10 bases between them. Germline CDR1 LNHDA, CDR2 SQIVND (reference sequence). This CDR3 reads CASSPTVAYEQYF. CDR3 nucleotide sequence: TGTGCCAGTAGTCCCACGGTTGCCTACGAGCAGTACTTC.

The J gene is TRBJ1-1, the V gene TRBV30; D remains unclear. Germline CDR1 and CDR2: GTSNPN and SVGIG (reference sequence). The ends were cut back, 5 bases at V and 3 bases at J, with 16 bases in the middle. The CDR3 sequence is 14 residues long. The CDR3 coding sequence is TGTGCCTGGCACCCAGGCCATCGTTACACTGAAGCTTTCTTT. It translates to CAWHPGHRYTEAFF.

The CDR3 protein is CAWSVPAAVDGELFF. Written as DNA, the CDR3 is TGTGCCTGGAGTGTCCCCGCCGCGGTGGACGGGGAGCTGTTTTTT. This chain joins TRBV30 and TRBJ2-2, with D unclear. CDR3 length: 15 amino acids. Trimming removed 0 bases from V and 7 bases from J, with 15 bases in between. The germline gives CDR1 GTSNPN, CDR2 SVGIG (reference sequence).

In this sample, this clone turned up once. The chain links TRBV19 to TRBJ1-1, with a weak D call TRBD1 (5 bases). The CDR3 runs 13 residues. V was trimmed by 4 bases and J by 9 bases, leaving 15 bases between them. Germline V gives CDR1 LNHDA, CDR2 SQIVND (reference sequence). The DNA for the CDR3 is TGTGCCAGTAGTAGGGGCCAGACAGAGCAAGCTTTCTTT. It specifies CASSRGQTEQAFF. The full variable domain, completed using reference TRBV19 and TRBJ1-1, is DGGITQSPKYLFRKEGQNVTLSCEQNLNHDAMYWYRQDPGQGLRLIYYSQIVNDFQKGDIAEGYSVSREKKESFPLTVTSAQKNPTAFYLCASSRGQTEQAFFGQGTRLTVV.

V is TRBV30 and J is TRBJ1-2; 9 nucleotides line up with TRBD1. The CDR3 extends over 15 amino acids. The V gene end was trimmed by 2 bases and the J gene end by 3 bases; junction bases not matched to a gene: 7. Germline loops: CDR1 GTSNPN, CDR2 SVGIG (reference sequence). CDR3 nucleotides: TGTGCCTGGAGTCCCGGGACAGGGATCGACTATGGCTACACCTTC. It specifies CAWSPGTGIDYGYTF.

This clone was seen once. The rearrangement uses TRBV5-4 and TRBJ2-7; 7 bases fit TRBD2. V gave up 4 bases and J gave up 4 bases; unmatched junction bases: 5. The V gene's germline CDR1 is SGHNT and CDR2 YYREEE (reference sequence). This CDR3 region has 13 residues. CDR3 loop: CASSGGGRYEQYF. The DNA for the CDR3 is TGTGCCAGCAGCGGGGGAGGGCGATACGAGCAGTACTTC.

A single count supports this clone. This chain connects TRBV30 to TRBJ1-2; 7 nucleotides line up with TRBD1. V lost 5 bases, J lost 2 bases, and 8 bases stayed unmatched. CDR3 length: 14 residues. In germline, CDR1 is GTSNPN, CDR2 SVGIG (reference sequence). In DNA form, the CDR3 reads TGTGCCTGGTCAAAAGTCAGGGGGAACTATGGCTACACCTTC. Translated, it gives CAWSKVRGNYGYTF.

This clone was counted a single time. J is TRBJ2-7 and V is TRBV3-1 (or the pseudogene TRBV3-2); 9 bases map to TRBD2. J lost 2 bases, V lost 3 bases, and 5 bases had no gene match. The CDR3 is 15 amino acids. Per germline, CDR1 LGHDT and CDR2 YNNKEL (reference sequence). The CDR3 sequence is CASSHSSGNPYEQYF. CDR3 nucleotide sequence: TGTGCCAGCAGCCACTCTAGCGGGAATCCCTACGAGCAGTACTTC.

This clone appeared a few times. This chain uses TRBV6-5 with TRBJ1-4; D is ambiguous. The CDR3 spans 13 residues. Germline CDR1 is MNHEY and CDR2 is SVGAGI. The V and J ends lost 9 bases and 6 bases respectively, with 14 bases between them. The CDR3 DNA follows: TGTGCCAGTAGGCCCAGGAGGGATGAAAAACTGTTTTTT. It encodes CASRPRRDEKLFF.

The CDR3 DNA sequence: TGTGCCAGCAGTGAAAGGAGAGACCAGCAGTACTTC. Amino acid sequence: CASSERRDQQYF. The V and J genes are TRBV2 and TRBJ2-7; D gene ambiguous. CDR3 length: 12 residues. V lost 2 bases and J lost 8, with 10 bases in between. Germline V gives CDR1 SNHLY, CDR2 FYNNEI.

The J gene is TRBJ2-5, the V gene TRBV7-2, with D maybe TRBD1 (5 bases). The V and J ends lost 3 bases and 5 bases respectively, with 10 bases between them. CDR1 is SGHTA, CDR2 FQGNSA, per germline. The CDR3 has 13 amino acids. The CDR3 region has the DNA TGTGCCAGCAGCTTCAGCAGGGCCGAGACCCAGTACTTC. As protein: CASSFSRAETQYF. The variable domain in full, with the rest retrieved from reference TRBV7-2 and TRBJ2-5, is GAGVSQSPSNKVTEKGKDVELRCDPISGHTALYWYRQSLGQGLEFLIYFQGNSAPDKSGLPSDRFSAERTGGSVSTLTIQRTQQEDSAVYLCASSFSRAETQYFGPGTRLLVL.